This T cell receptor beta chain was obtained from a study of regulatory T cells in long-lasting Graves disease. General study points: Fewer public clonotypes were shared by new patients (around 990) than by persistent patients (approximately 2,700).

CDR3 regions were amplified by Arm-PCR using iRepertoire HTBI primers to build TCR beta libraries. Using its own MiXCR run on the multiplex PCR reads, TCRdb lists one record per CDR3 protein. Among hundreds of thousands of distinct CDR3 sequences listed, 16% were seen once. This clonotype occurred a few times. Its target is not known. The time point: newly diagnosed GD, antithyroid drugs for less than 3 months. Extracted RNA from PBMCs served as the source of the TCR library. V shed 4 bases, J shed 5 bases, and the junction held 5 bases outside the gene matches. The CDR3 consists of 14 residues. The germline V gene has CDR1 SGHRS and CDR2 YFSETQ. The data were also submitted as part of a second study, on T cells in Graves' hyperthyroidism and ophthalmopathy. That publication notes: When the TCR CDR3 underwent first-round RT-PCR, the HTBI primer set was used.

The sample consisted of peripheral blood mononuclear cells (PBMCs), taken at new diagnosis, from a patient treated with antithyroid drugs. The chain combines TRBV5-1 with TRBJ1-4; TRBD1 agrees at 7 bases. The clonotype was recovered from a woman aged 25-40 years with Graves disease. CDR3 amino acids: CASSRSDRNEKLFF. The CDR3, as DNA: TGCGCCAGCAGCAGATCGGACAGGAATGAAAAACTGTTTTTT.